This record concerns one TCR beta chain sequence. This sample was taken from a study of T cell responses to AZD1222 COVID-19 vaccine. CDR3 length equals 15 residues. CDR1 is MNHNY and CDR2 is SVGAGI in the germline V gene (reference sequence). V was pared by 6 bases and J by 0 bases, with 6 bases of the junction left unmatched. TCRdb keeps only in-frame clones here, not all; method: immunoSEQ multiplex PCR. This sample has tens of thousands of clones, with roughly nine tenths found just once. The TCR sequence derives from an adult who received the AZD1222 COVID-19 vaccine. The specimen comprised peripheral blood, sampled 28 days after the second AZD1222 dose. The chain carries TRBV6-6 and TRBJ2-7; 9 bases fit TRBD2. CDR3 amino acids: CASSPTSGYSYEQYF. The CDR3, as DNA: TGTGCCAGCAGCCCGACTAGCGGATACTCCTACGAGCAGTACTTC.